These 14 T cell receptor beta chains originate from one sample sequenced in a study of blood T cell repertoires in COVID-19. Profiling relied on immunoSEQ multiplex PCR, and the TCRdb table lists in-frame clones only, not all of them. The sample contains about 380,000 clones, roughly nine tenths of which appear only once. The sample was peripheral blood. The receptors stem from a man aged 35-49 years with acute or convalescent COVID-19.

The chain couples TRBV6-2 or TRBV6-3 to TRBJ1-5; D uncertain. V shed 2 bases and J shed 4 bases, with 6 bases lying between them. The CDR3 spans 13 residues. The germline CDR1 and CDR2 sequences are MNHEY and SVGEGT. The DNA of the CDR3 is TGTGCCAGCAGTTACGGCCGAAATCAGCCCCAGCATTTT. Translated: CASSYGRNQPQHF.

The chain has TRBV28 and TRBJ1-1, with 9 nucleotides matching TRBD1. The V and J ends lost 5 bases and 5 bases, in that order; junction bases with no gene match: 12. This CDR3 spans 16 amino acids. Per germline, CDR1 MDHEN and CDR2 SYDVKM. The CDR3 nucleotides are TGTGCCAGCAGTCCCCCTGCAGGACAGGGGAGGACTGAAGCTTTCTTT. This gives the protein CASSPPAGQGRTEAFF.

V is TRBV5-5 and J is TRBJ1-3; no definite D call. The CDR3 totals 16 residues. CDR1 is SGHKS, CDR2 YYEKEE, per germline (reference sequence). Trimming removed 4 bases from V and 0 bases from J, with 14 bases in between. CDR3 protein: CASSLYSTSSGNTIYF. The CDR3 region has the DNA TGTGCCAGCAGCCTATACAGCACCTCCTCTGGAAACACCATATATTTT.

The rearrangement links TRBV3-1 (or the pseudogene TRBV3-2) to TRBJ2-5, with 8 bases identical to TRBD1. The V gene's germline CDR1 is LGHDT and CDR2 YNNKEL (reference sequence). The CDR3 has 13 amino acids. The J segment lost 3 bases and the V segment lost 3 bases, leaving 0 bases of the junction unmatched. CDR3 DNA sequence: TGTGCCAGCAGCCAGGACAGGGAAGAGACCCAGTACTTC. Its translation: CASSQDREETQYF.

The chain carries TRBV2 and TRBJ1-2; D is unclear. The CDR3 is 12 amino acids. The germline gives CDR1 SNHLY, CDR2 FYNNEI. Trimming removed 7 bases at V and 6 bases at J, with 12 bases between. DNA for the CDR3: TGTGCCAGCACACCAGAAGTGGATGGCTACACCTTC. This codes for CASTPEVDGYTF.

With respect to this clone: The junction does not match germline at one end; this may be a read error. The chain joins TRBV27 to TRBJ2-1; 7 bases are a match to TRBD2. Germline V gene data show CDR1 as MNHEY and CDR2 as SMNVEV (reference sequence). The CDR3 runs to 15 residues. CDR3: CANSLRTSGLNEQFF. CDR3 in DNA: TGTGCCAACAGTTTAAGGACTAGTGGCCTAAATGAGCAGTTCTTC.

The chain links TRBV6-6 to TRBJ2-7; weak D call: TRBD2 (6 bases). This CDR3 is 14 amino acids long. Trimming stripped 4 bases from V and 3 bases from J, with 13 bases between. Germline CDR1 is MNHNY and CDR2 is SVGAGI (reference sequence). The CDR3 sequence is CASSFARGGYEQYF. CDR3 DNA sequence: TGTGCCAGCAGTTTCGCTAGGGGAGGCTACGAGCAGTACTTC.

The chain recombines TRBV30 with TRBJ1-6; D may be TRBD1 (5 bases). In germline, CDR1 is GTSNPN, CDR2 SVGIG (reference sequence). The CDR3 contains 13 residues. V was shortened by 3 bases and J by 10 bases, with 13 bases between the two germline ends. CDR3 nucleotide sequence: TGTGCCTGGAGCAGGGAAGGAGGGTCACCCCTCCACTTT. Its protein is CAWSREGGSPLHF.

This chain links TRBV27 with TRBJ2-1; the match to TRBD2 covers 14 bases. V trimming: 7 bases; J trimming: 5 bases; junction bases outside the gene matches: 10. The germline gives CDR1 MNHEY, CDR2 SMNVEV (reference sequence). The CDR3 length is 17 residues. CDR3 sequence (DNA): TGTGCCAGCACCCTGACTAGCGGGAGGGCCCTCCACAATGAGCAGTTCTTC. Amino acid sequence: CASTLTSGRALHNEQFF.

The chain recombines TRBV27 with TRBJ2-7, with 11 positions matching TRBD2. This CDR3 has 14 amino acids. The J segment lost 6 bases and the V segment lost 6 bases, leaving 7 bases of the junction unmatched. In germline, CDR1 is MNHEY, CDR2 SMNVEV (reference sequence). The CDR3 nucleotides are TGTGCCAGCAGCCCACTAGCGGGAGTACTCGAGCAGTACTTC. Its protein product is CASSPLAGVLEQYF.

CDR3 region: CASSLGLIYEQYF. In nucleotides, the CDR3 is TGTGCCAGCAGCCTCGGACTGATCTACGAGCAGTACTTC. The chain has TRBV3-1 (or the pseudogene TRBV3-2) and TRBJ2-7, with TRBD2 as a possible D gene (5 bases). With 4 bases removed from V and 3 bases from J, the gap between germline ends came to 10 bases. From germline, CDR1 is LGHDT and CDR2 YNNKEL (reference sequence). This CDR3 contains 13 residues.

V gene TRBV6-5 combines with J gene TRBJ1-2, with D possibly TRBD1 on 6 matching bases. CDR3 length: 15 residues. Germline V gene data show CDR1 as MNHEY and CDR2 as SVGAGI. Trimming cost V 2 bases and J 4 bases, with 14 bases left between them. In nucleotides, the CDR3 is TGTGCCAGCAGTTACCTACAGGGCATCGGCTATGGCTACACCTTC. Its translation: CASSYLQGIGYGYTF.

This chain connects TRBV11-3 to TRBJ2-3; 13 nucleotides align to TRBD2. The CDR3 covers 15 residues. Trimming cost V 4 bases and J 10 bases; bases outside gene matches: 8. The V gene's germline CDR1 is SGHNT and CDR2 YENEEA. The CDR3 nucleotides are TGTGCCAGCAGCTACACTAGCGGGGGGGCCTCGGCGCAGTATTTT. The encoded protein is CASSYTSGGASAQYF.

The V call is TRBV7-2, the J call TRBJ2-1, with a tentative D call TRBD1 (6 bases). This CDR3 comprises 14 residues. The V gene lost 2 bases and the J gene lost 7 bases, with 12 bases spanning the gap. Germline loops: CDR1 SGHTA, CDR2 FQGNSA. CDR3 nucleotides: TGTGCCAGCAGCTTAAACAGGGATCCAAATGAGCAGTTCTTC. It yields the protein CASSLNRDPNEQFF.